The sequence of this T cell receptor (beta chain) was determined in a study of OX40 agonist ivuxolimab in advanced cancers. Study overall: With a range of roughly 20 to 79, age averaged approximately 60 years, and more than 75% were male.

As to this clone: Its antigen is unidentified.

Findings and limits, study-wide: Researchers did not determine the expanded peripheral T cells' antigen specificity. Compared with others, partial responders at 0.1-3.0 mg/kg displayed clonal expansion among the lowest.

Autoimmune disease history or systemic immunosuppression meant exclusion. Data came from immunoSEQ multiplex PCR; TCRdb stores just in-frame clones and leaves some out. Among some 86,000 clones, roughly 86% were seen once, and the ten largest hold 6.5%. The CDR3 is 16 residues long. The V gene end was trimmed by 5 bases and the J gene end by 8 bases; junction bases not matched to a gene: 11. CDR1 and CDR2 (germline): SGDLS, YYNGEE. This receptor was obtained from an adult with an advanced solid tumor such as melanoma, head and neck, liver or kidney cancer. The source was CD4+ or CD8+ T cells sorted from blood, collected in a trial of the OX40 agonist ivuxolimab. The rearrangement links TRBV9 to TRBJ2-3, with 13 nucleotides matching TRBD2. This chain's CDR3 is CASSEWTSGSYATQYF. The CDR3, as DNA: TGTGCCAGCAGTGAATGGACTAGCGGGAGTTACGCTACGCAGTATTTT.